This T cell receptor (beta chain) is from a study of beta chain features in type 1 diabetes. Study-wide findings and caveats: Type 1 diabetes patients had TCRB CDR3s that were shorter (moderately but significantly so) in all four CD4+ subsets.

This clone was seen a few times. The antigen is unknown. Isolated RNA was reverse transcribed in full, so expressed TCRB transcripts were sequenced. Profiled with immunoSEQ multiplex PCR; TCRdb holds only in-frame clones, not every one. The sample shows about 270,000 clones, around 15% of them seen only once. This CDR3 spans 15 amino acids. Trimming cost V 2 bases and J 4 bases, with 14 bases left between them. The germline V gene has CDR1 MNHNY and CDR2 SVGAGI (reference sequence). This receptor was taken from a man younger than 40 with type 1 diabetes. The sequenced material came from naive CD4+ T cells from blood. This chain connects TRBV6-6 to TRBJ2-5; the D gene is possibly TRBD2 (6 bases). The CDR3 protein is CASSYPGEDRETQYF. CDR3 sequence (DNA): TGTGCCAGCAGTTACCCGGGGGAGGATCGAGAGACCCAGTACTTC.